The rows below give T cell receptor beta chains drawn from one sample of a study of regulatory T cells in long-lasting Graves disease. TCRdb independently ran MiXCR on the multiplex PCR reads; one entry per CDR3 protein. The sample records about 400,000 distinct CDR3 sequences, roughly 15% being singletons. This sample also appeared in a second study, on T cells in Graves' hyperthyroidism and ophthalmopathy.

The material sequenced was peripheral blood mononuclear cells (PBMCs), taken at new diagnosis, from a patient treated with antithyroid drugs. These receptors originate from a woman aged 40 to 49 with Graves disease. Both conserved end residues are part of each CDR3. Fields, in order: clone size, V gene, D gene, J gene, CDR3 DNA, CDR3 protein. A D gene is named only where the DNA matches it firmly. Rows may omit the clone size; those that give it use once, few, many or a size class.

abundance: many; v_gene: TRBV19; d_gene: NA; j_gene: TRBJ1-5; CDR3nt: TGTGCCAGTAGTATAAGTGGGAGTGGCAATCAGCCCCAGCATTTT; CDR3aa: CASSISGSGNQPQHF
abundance: many; v_gene: TRBV12-3/TRBV12-4; d_gene: NA; j_gene: TRBJ2-5; CDR3nt: TGTGCCAGCAGTTTCCAAGAACAAGAGACCCAGTACTTC; CDR3aa: CASSFQEQETQYF
abundance: many; v_gene: TRBV2; d_gene: TRBD1; j_gene: TRBJ2-2; CDR3nt: TGTGCCAGCAGTGAAGGGACAGGGACCGGGGAGCTGTTTTTT; CDR3aa: CASSEGTGTGELFF
abundance: many; v_gene: TRBV11-2; d_gene: NA; j_gene: TRBJ2-2; CDR3nt: TGTGCCAGCAGCTCCCCGAATAGAGGGGGTACCGGGGAGCTGTTTTTT; CDR3aa: CASSSPNRGGTGELFF
abundance: many; v_gene: TRBV29-1; d_gene: NA; j_gene: TRBJ2-7; CDR3nt: TGCAGCGCGGGCAGCTCCTACGAGCAGTACTTC; CDR3aa: CSAGSSYEQYF
abundance: many; v_gene: TRBV7-9; d_gene: TRBD2; j_gene: TRBJ2-1; CDR3nt: TGTGCCAGCAGCTTACCTAGCGGTGGGAATGAGCAGTTCTTC; CDR3aa: CASSLPSGGNEQFF
abundance: NA; v_gene: TRBV3-1; d_gene: NA; j_gene: TRBJ2-3; CDR3nt: TGTGCTAGCAGCCGAGATTTGACTACCCGGGGAAATACGCAGTATTTT; CDR3aa: CASSRDLTTRGNTQYF
abundance: NA; v_gene: TRBV11-2; d_gene: TRBD2; j_gene: TRBJ2-3; CDR3nt: TGTGCCAGCAGCTTAGTCCCACTAGCGGGATCAGATACGCAGTATTTT; CDR3aa: CASSLVPLAGSDTQYF
abundance: many; v_gene: TRBV7-2; d_gene: NA; j_gene: TRBJ2-5; CDR3nt: TGTGCCAGCAGCTTAGCGGGTCTATACCCAGAAGAGACCCAGTACTTC; CDR3aa: CASSLAGLYPEETQYF
abundance: NA; v_gene: TRBV11-2; d_gene: TRBD1; j_gene: TRBJ2-5; CDR3nt: TGTGCCAGCAGCGAACAGGGGGCTTGGACCCAGTACTTC; CDR3aa: CASSEQGAWTQYF
abundance: many; v_gene: TRBV6-2/TRBV6-3; d_gene: TRBD2; j_gene: TRBJ2-7; CDR3nt: TGTGCCAGCAGTTACTCGACGGCTAGCGGGAGTTTGGGCTACGAGCAGTACTTC; CDR3aa: CASSYSTASGSLGYEQYF
abundance: many; v_gene: TRBV2; d_gene: TRBD2; j_gene: TRBJ2-1; CDR3nt: TGTGCCAGCAGTTGGACTAGCGGGAGAAATGAGCAGTTCTTC; CDR3aa: CASSWTSGRNEQFF
abundance: few; v_gene: TRBV19; d_gene: NA; j_gene: TRBJ2-1; CDR3nt: TGTGCCAGTACCGTCGGAGGAGCCTCCTACAATGAGCAGTTCTTC; CDR3aa: CASTVGGASYNEQFF
abundance: many; v_gene: TRBV5-6; d_gene: TRBD2; j_gene: TRBJ2-3; CDR3nt: TGCGCCAGCAGCTTGGCGGGAGGGAGGACAGATACGCAGTATTTT; CDR3aa: CASSLAGGRTDTQYF
abundance: few; v_gene: TRBV15; d_gene: NA; j_gene: TRBJ2-7; CDR3nt: TGTGCCACCAGCAGAGATCGGGGGACAGAACTCTACGAGCAGTACTTC; CDR3aa: CATSRDRGTELYEQYF
abundance: NA; v_gene: TRBV3-1; d_gene: TRBD1; j_gene: TRBJ1-6; CDR3nt: TGTGCCAGCAGCCAAGTGACAGGGTCCCCACCCCTCCACTTT; CDR3aa: CASSQVTGSPPLHF
abundance: many; v_gene: TRBV5-6; d_gene: TRBD2; j_gene: TRBJ2-1; CDR3nt: TGTGCCAGCAGCTTGGCCCCGACTAGCCTAACTGAGCAGTTCTTC; CDR3aa: CASSLAPTSLTEQFF
abundance: NA; v_gene: TRBV4-1; d_gene: NA; j_gene: TRBJ1-1; CDR3nt: TGCGCCAGCAGCCAAGCCCCTCGAGTGGTGAACACTGAAGCTTTCTTT; CDR3aa: CASSQAPRVVNTEAFF
abundance: many; v_gene: TRBV7-8; d_gene: TRBD1; j_gene: TRBJ2-1; CDR3nt: TGTGCCAGCAGCCACAAACCGGGACAGGGGGCGAAACAGTTCTTC; CDR3aa: CASSHKPGQGAKQFF
abundance: many; v_gene: TRBV12-3/TRBV12-4; d_gene: NA; j_gene: TRBJ2-7; CDR3nt: TGTGCCAGCAGTTTATCCTCAGGGTTCTTGAAATACGAGCAGTACTTC; CDR3aa: CASSLSSGFLKYEQYF
abundance: few; v_gene: TRBV7-2; d_gene: TRBD2; j_gene: TRBJ2-7; CDR3nt: TGTGCCAGCAGCTTTACTAGCGTCAGCTCCTACGAGCAGTACTTC; CDR3aa: CASSFTSVSSYEQYF
abundance: many; v_gene: TRBV7-8; d_gene: NA; j_gene: TRBJ2-3; CDR3nt: TGTGCCAGCACCGCGTTCACAGATACGCAGTATTTT; CDR3aa: CASTAFTDTQYF